This TCR beta chain came from a study of cytomegalovirus exposure and HLA in healthy donors. The CDR3 covers 13 residues. CDR1 and CDR2 (germline): SGHRS, YFSETQ. This clone has only a few counts. Its antigen remains unknown. A junction boundary mismatches the germline segment, possibly from a read error. Study-wide findings and caveats: By HLA locus, TCR association rates varied in a later analysis, with DRB1 showing the most and HLA-C the fewest. Most TCR beta V segments were productive about 87% or about 30% of the time in an earlier analysis.

13 Jbeta primers and 60 Vbeta primers were used for the PCR. Profiled with immunoSEQ multiplex PCR; TCRdb holds only in-frame clones, not every one. The sample records about 200,000 clones, 80% to 90% being singletons. The receptor comes from a man aged 30-40 years in good health and CMV-seronegative. This chain uses TRBV5-1 with TRBJ2-7; TRBD1 agrees at 9 bases. Sequencing input: PBMCs. The CDR3 bases are TGCGCCAGCACCTTGACAGGGGGTAGGGAGCAGTACTTC. Amino acid sequence: CASTLTGGREQYF.